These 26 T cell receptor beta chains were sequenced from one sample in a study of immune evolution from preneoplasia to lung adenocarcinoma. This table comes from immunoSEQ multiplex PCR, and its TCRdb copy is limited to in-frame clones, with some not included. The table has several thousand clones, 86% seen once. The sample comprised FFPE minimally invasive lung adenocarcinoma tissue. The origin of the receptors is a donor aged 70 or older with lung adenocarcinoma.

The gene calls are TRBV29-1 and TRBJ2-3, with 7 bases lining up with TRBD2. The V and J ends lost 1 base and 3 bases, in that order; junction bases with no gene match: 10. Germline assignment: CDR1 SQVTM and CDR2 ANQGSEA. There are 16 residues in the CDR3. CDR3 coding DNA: TGCAGCGTTGAAGGTGTAGCGGGTTTGGGGACAGATACGCAGTATTTT. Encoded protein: CSVEGVAGLGTDTQYF.

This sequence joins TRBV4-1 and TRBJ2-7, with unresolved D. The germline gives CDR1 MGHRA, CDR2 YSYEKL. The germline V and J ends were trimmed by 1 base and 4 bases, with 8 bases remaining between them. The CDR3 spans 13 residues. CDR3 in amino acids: CASSQGGVYEQYF. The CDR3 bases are TGCGCCAGCAGCCAAGGGGGTGTGTACGAGCAGTACTTC.

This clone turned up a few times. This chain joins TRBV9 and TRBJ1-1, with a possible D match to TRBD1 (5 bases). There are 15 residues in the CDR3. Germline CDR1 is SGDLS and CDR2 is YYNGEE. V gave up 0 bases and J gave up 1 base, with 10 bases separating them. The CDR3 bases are TGTGCCAGCAGCGTAGGTACAGGCGCGAACACTGAAGCTTTCTTT. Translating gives CASSVGTGANTEAFF.

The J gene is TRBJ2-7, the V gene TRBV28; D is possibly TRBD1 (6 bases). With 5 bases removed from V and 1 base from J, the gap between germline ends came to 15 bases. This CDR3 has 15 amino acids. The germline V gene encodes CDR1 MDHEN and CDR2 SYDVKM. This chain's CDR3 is CASSPSYGTSYEQYF. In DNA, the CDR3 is TGTGCCAGCAGTCCCAGTTACGGGACATCCTACGAGCAGTACTTC.

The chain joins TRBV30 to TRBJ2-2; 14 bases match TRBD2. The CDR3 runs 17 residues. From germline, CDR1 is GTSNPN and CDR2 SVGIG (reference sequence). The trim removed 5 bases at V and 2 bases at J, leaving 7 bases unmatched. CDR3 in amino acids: CAWGPGLAGVNTGELFF. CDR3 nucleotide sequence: TGTGCCTGGGGCCCGGGACTAGCGGGAGTAAACACCGGGGAGCTGTTTTTT.

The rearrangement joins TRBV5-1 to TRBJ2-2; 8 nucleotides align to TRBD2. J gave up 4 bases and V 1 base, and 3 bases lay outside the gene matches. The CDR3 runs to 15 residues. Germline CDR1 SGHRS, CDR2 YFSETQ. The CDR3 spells CASSLRAGGTGELFF. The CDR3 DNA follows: TGCGCCAGCAGCTTGCGGGCGGGGGGCACCGGGGAGCTGTTTTTT.

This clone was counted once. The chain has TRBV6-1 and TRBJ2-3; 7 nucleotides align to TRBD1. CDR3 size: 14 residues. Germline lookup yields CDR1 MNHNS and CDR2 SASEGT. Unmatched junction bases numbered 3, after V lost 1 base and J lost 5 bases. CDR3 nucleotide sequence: TGTGCCAGCAGTGAAGGACAGGGATTAGATACGCAGTATTTT. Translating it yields CASSEGQGLDTQYF.

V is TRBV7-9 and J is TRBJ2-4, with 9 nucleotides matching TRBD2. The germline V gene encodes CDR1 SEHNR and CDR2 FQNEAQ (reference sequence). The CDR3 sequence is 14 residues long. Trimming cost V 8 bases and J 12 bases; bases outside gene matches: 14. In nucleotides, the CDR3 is TGTGCCAGCGGTCGGCGGGAGGGCCGGGTTGATCAGTACTTC. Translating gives CASGRREGRVDQYF.

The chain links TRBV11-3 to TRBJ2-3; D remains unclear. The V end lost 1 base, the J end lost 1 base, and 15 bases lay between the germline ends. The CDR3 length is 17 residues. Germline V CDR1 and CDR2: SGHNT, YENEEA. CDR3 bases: TGTGCCAGCAGCTTAGTATTTAACATCCTCCGCACAGATACGCAGTATTTT. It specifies CASSLVFNILRTDTQYF. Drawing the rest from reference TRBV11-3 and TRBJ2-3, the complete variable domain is EAGVVQSPRYKIIEKKQPVAFWCNPISGHNTLYWYLQNLGQGPELLIRYENEEAVDDSQLPKDRFSAERLKGVDSTLKIQPAELGDSAVYLCASSLVFNILRTDTQYFGPGTRLTVL.

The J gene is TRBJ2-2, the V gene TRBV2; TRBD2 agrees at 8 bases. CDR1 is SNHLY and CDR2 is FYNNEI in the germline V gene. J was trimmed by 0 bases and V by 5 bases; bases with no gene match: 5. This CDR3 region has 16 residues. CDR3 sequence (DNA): TGTGCCAGCAGTCGGGAGGGGGGAACGAACACCGGGGAGCTGTTTTTT. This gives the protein CASSREGGTNTGELFF.

The CDR3: CARSRQGPTDEQYF. CDR3 sequence (DNA): TGTGCCAGGTCTCGACAGGGGCCTACGGACGAGCAGTACTTC. The V call is TRBV6-5, the J call TRBJ2-7; 8 nucleotides agree with TRBD1. Germline values: CDR1 MNHEY, CDR2 SVGAGI. The CDR3 covers 14 residues. The J segment lost 5 bases and the V segment lost 9 bases, leaving 12 bases of the junction unmatched.

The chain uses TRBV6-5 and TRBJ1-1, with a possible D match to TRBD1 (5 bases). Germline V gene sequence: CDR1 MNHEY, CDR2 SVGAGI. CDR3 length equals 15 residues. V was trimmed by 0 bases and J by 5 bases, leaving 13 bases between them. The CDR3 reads CASSYSGGGGTEAFF. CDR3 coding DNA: TGTGCCAGCAGTTACTCGGGGGGTGGTGGGACTGAAGCTTTCTTT.

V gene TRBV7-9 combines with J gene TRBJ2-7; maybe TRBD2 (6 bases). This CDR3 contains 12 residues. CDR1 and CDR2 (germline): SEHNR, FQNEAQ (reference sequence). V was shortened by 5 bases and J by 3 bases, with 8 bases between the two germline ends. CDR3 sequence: CASSRDFYEQYF. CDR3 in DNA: TGTGCCAGCAGCCGGGACTTCTACGAGCAGTACTTC.

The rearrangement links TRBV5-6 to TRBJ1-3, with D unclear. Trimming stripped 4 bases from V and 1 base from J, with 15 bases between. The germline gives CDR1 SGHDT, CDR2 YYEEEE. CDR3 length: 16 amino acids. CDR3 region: CASSPLNIGSGNTIYF. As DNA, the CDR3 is TGTGCCAGCAGCCCCCTAAACATTGGATCTGGAAACACCATATATTTT. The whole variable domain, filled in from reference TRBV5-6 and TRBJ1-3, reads DAGVTQSPTHLIKTRGQQVTLRCSPKSGHDTVSWYQQALGQGPQFIFQYYEEEERQRGNFPDRFSGHQFPNYSSELNVNALLLGDSALYLCASSPLNIGSGNTIYFGEGSWLTVV.

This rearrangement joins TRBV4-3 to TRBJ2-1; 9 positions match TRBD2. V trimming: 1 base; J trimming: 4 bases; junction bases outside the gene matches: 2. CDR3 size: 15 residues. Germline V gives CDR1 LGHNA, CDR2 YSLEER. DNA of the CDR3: TGCGCCAGCAGCCAAGGACTAGCGGCATACAATGAGCAGTTCTTC. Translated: CASSQGLAAYNEQFF.

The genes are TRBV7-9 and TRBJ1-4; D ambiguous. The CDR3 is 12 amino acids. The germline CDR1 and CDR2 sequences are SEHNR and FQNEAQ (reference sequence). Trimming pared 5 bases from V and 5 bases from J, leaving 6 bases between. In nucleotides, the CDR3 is TGTGCCAGCAGCACAATAAATGAAAAACTGTTTTTT. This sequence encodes CASSTINEKLFF.

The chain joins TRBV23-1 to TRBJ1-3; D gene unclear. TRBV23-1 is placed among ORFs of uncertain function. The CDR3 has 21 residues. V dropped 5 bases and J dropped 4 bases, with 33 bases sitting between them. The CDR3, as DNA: TGCGCCAGCAGTACCCAGCTACAGCTGTCCGGGGAGGGAGCTGCGGGAAACACCATATATTTT. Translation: CASSTQLQLSGEGAAGNTIYF.

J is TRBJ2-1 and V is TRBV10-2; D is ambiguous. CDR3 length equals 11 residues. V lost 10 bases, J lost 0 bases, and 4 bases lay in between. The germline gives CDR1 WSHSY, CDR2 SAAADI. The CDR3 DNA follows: TGCGCCACCACCTCCTACAATGAGCAGTTCTTC. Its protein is CATTSYNEQFF.

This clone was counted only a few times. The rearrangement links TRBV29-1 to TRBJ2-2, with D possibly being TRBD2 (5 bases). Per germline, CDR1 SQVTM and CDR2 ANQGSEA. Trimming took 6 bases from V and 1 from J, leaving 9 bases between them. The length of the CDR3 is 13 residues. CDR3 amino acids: CSVDLLNTGELFF. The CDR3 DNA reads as TGCAGCGTGGACTTATTGAACACCGGGGAGCTGTTTTTT.

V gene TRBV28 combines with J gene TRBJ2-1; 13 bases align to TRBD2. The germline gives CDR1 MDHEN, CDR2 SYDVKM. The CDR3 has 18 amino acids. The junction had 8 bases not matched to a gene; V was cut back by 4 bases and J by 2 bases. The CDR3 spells CASSSSGTSGKTYNEQFF. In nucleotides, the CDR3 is TGTGCCAGCAGTTCATCCGGGACTAGCGGGAAAACCTACAATGAGCAGTTCTTC.

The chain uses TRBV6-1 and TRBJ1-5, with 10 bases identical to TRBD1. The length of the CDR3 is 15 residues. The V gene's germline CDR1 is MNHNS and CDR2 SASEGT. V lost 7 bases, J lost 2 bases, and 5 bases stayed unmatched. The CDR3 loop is CASKKGTGGNQPQHF. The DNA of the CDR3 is TGTGCCAGCAAGAAAGGGACAGGGGGCAATCAGCCCCAGCATTTT.

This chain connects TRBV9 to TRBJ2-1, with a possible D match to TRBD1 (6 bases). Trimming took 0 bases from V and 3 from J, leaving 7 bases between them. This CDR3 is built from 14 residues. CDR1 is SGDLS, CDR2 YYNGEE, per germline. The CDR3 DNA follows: TGTGCCAGCAGCGTAGAGGGGGACTACAATGAGCAGTTCTTC. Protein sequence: CASSVEGDYNEQFF.

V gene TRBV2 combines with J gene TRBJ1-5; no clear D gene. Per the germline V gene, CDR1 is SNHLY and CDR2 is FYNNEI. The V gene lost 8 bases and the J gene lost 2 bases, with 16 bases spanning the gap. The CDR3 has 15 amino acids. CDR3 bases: TGTGCCAGCGGAAGGAGGGCGTCCGGCAATCAGCCCCAGCATTTT. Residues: CASGRRASGNQPQHF. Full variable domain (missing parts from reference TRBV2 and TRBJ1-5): EPEVTQTPSHQVTQMGQEVILRCVPISNHLYFYWYRQILGQKVEFLVSFYNNEISEKSEIFDDQFSVERPDGSNFTLKIRSTKLEDSAMYFCASGRRASGNQPQHFGDGTRLSIL.

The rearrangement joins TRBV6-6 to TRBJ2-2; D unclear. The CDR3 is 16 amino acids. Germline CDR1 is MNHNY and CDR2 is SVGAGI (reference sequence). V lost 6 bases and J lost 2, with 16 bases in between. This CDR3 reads CASSSPTPGNTGELFF. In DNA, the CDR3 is TGTGCCAGCAGCTCCCCGACCCCGGGTAACACCGGGGAGCTGTTTTTT.

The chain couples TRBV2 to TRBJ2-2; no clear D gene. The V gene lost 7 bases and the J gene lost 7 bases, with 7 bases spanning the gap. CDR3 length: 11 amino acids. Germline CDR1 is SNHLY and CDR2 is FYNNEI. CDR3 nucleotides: TGTGCCAGCACCCTCGTCGGGGAGCTGTTTTTT. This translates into CASTLVGELFF.

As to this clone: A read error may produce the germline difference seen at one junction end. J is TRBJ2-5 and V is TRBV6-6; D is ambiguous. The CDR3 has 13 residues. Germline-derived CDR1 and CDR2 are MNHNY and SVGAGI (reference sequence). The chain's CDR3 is CASSDSLSETQYF. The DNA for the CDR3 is TGTGCCAGCAGTGACTCGTTAAGCGAGACCCAGTACTTC.